One and the same sample provided the 17 T cell receptor beta chains below, sequenced in a study of shared clonotypes between healthy human individuals (TCRdb year 2020). Library preparation used the immunoSEQ multiplex PCR assay. TCRdb's version of the immuneACCESS table is confined to in-frame rearrangements and falls short of the full clone set. An unresolved V gene accounts for under half of the shortfall where checked; the remainder is of unknown origin. This sample has about 2.4 million clones in its table, and 80% to 95% of those were observed once. 0.36% of the sample is in the top ten clones. Sequences were obtained from naive CD4+ T cells from PBMCs. Interpreted using the paper, the cell subset or site label stands for: CD45RA+ positively selected. Receptor source: a man aged 18-30 years in good health. Some clones in this sample may be carry-over from other donors' samples.

The rearrangement uses TRBV9 and TRBJ2-5; 12 bases fit TRBD2. The CDR3 is made up of 14 amino acids. The V gene end was trimmed by 4 bases and the J gene end by 3 bases; junction bases not matched to a gene: 1. Germline CDR1 SGDLS, CDR2 YYNGEE. The CDR3 reads CASSRTSGKETQYF. In DNA, the CDR3 is TGTGCCAGCAGCCGGACTAGCGGGAAAGAGACCCAGTACTTC.

Points on this clone: The identical CDR3 is also encoded by other nucleotide sequences in the sample. The chain carries TRBV5-6 and TRBJ2-1; 8 bases fit TRBD2. The CDR3 length is 15 residues. The junction had 2 bases not matched to a gene; V was cut back by 1 base and J by 2 bases. CDR1 is SGHDT and CDR2 is YYEEEE in the germline V gene. In DNA form, the CDR3 reads TGTGCCAGCAGCTTGCCGGGAGGGGCCTACAATGAGCAGTTCTTC. As protein: CASSLPGGAYNEQFF.

The CDR3 DNA reads TGTGCCAGTAGTTCCGATTTGAGGCGAAACTATGGCTACACCTTC. Translating it yields CASSSDLRRNYGYTF. The V and J genes are TRBV19 and TRBJ1-2, with D unclear. This CDR3 is built from 15 residues. Trimming removed 5 bases from V and 2 bases from J, with 15 bases in between. CDR1 and CDR2 (germline): LNHDA, SQIVND (reference sequence).

This clone was found once. V is TRBV7-2 and J is TRBJ2-1, with D possibly called TRBD1 or TRBD2 (5 bases each). CDR1 and CDR2 from the germline V gene are SGHTA and FQGNSA. The CDR3 runs 11 residues. V was clipped by 5 bases and J by 16 bases, with 15 bases between them. This CDR3 is CASSPGTSPFF. The DNA for the CDR3 is TGTGCCAGCAGCCCCGGGACCTCCCCCTTCTTC.

This chain joins TRBV7-9 and TRBJ2-1, with unresolved D. The CDR3 consists of 13 residues. CDR1 is SEHNR and CDR2 is FQNEAQ in the germline V gene (reference sequence). Trimming shortened V by 7 bases and J by 4 bases, and 11 bases separated the two germline ends. This chain's CDR3 is CASTLTRYNEQFF. The CDR3 DNA is TGTGCCAGCACCCTAACCAGATACAATGAGCAGTTCTTC.

The genes are TRBV28 and TRBJ1-5; D may be TRBD1 (5 bases). This CDR3 has 16 residues. Trimming took off 5 bases at V and 2 bases at J, with 16 bases between the two ends. The germline CDR1 and CDR2 sequences are MDHEN and SYDVKM. CDR3 bases: TGTGCCAGCAGTACCCCGGCGGGGGGGGGCAATCAGCCCCAGCATTTT. Translated: CASSTPAGGGNQPQHF.

The CDR3 coding sequence is TGTGCCAGCAGCTTGGCCGGGGGGGCAGTAGATACGCAGTATTTT. This codes for CASSLAGGAVDTQYF. The chain couples TRBV5-4 to TRBJ2-3, with 8 bases lining up with TRBD2. The CDR3 has 15 residues. The germline V gene has CDR1 SGHNT and CDR2 YYREEE (reference sequence). V was clipped by 0 bases and J by 5 bases; unmatched bases: 5.

The rearrangement links TRBV9 to TRBJ1-1; D call uncertain. Germline-derived CDR1 and CDR2 are SGDLS and YYNGEE. V dropped 4 bases and J dropped 11 bases, with 18 bases sitting between them. This CDR3 has 13 residues. The CDR3 region has the DNA TGTGCCAGCAGCATGACGGGCCAATCTTGGGCTTTCTTT. Translation gives CASSMTGQSWAFF. Drawing the rest from reference TRBV9 and TRBJ1-1, the complete variable domain is DSGVTQTPKHLITATGQRVTLRCSPRSGDLSVYWYQQSLDQGLQFLIQYYNGEERAKGNILERFSAQQFPDLHSELNLSSLELGDSALYFCASSMTGQSWAFFGQGTRLTVV.

The chain couples TRBV28 to TRBJ2-5; 8 bases are a match to TRBD1. V trimming: 8 bases; J trimming: 1 base; junction bases outside the gene matches: 6. From germline, CDR1 is MDHEN and CDR2 SYDVKM. The CDR3 has 14 amino acids. In DNA form, the CDR3 reads TGTGCCAGCCAGACAGGGGCCGGCCAAGAGACCCAGTACTTC. It yields the protein CASQTGAGQETQYF.

The gene calls are TRBV5-4 and TRBJ2-2; tentative D call: TRBD1 (6 bases). CDR1 and CDR2 (germline): SGHNT, YYREEE (reference sequence). The CDR3 is 15 residues long. The V and J ends lost 4 bases and 6 bases respectively, with 16 bases between them. In nucleotides, the CDR3 is TGTGCCAGCAGCGTTACAGGGAGCACAGCCGGGGAGCTGTTTTTT. It yields the protein CASSVTGSTAGELFF. Using reference TRBV5-4 and TRBJ2-2 for the parts outside the CDR3, the full variable domain is ETGVTQSPTHLIKTRGQQVTLRCSSQSGHNTVSWYQQALGQGPQFIFQYYREEENGRGNFPPRFSGLQFPNYSSELNVNALELDDSALYLCASSVTGSTAGELFFGEGSRLTVL.

Points on this clone: Other DNA sequences of this sample code for an identical CDR3. This chain uses TRBV5-1 with TRBJ2-3; 7 nucleotides match TRBD2. V lost 3 bases to trimming and J lost 2 bases; unmatched junction nucleotides: 0. The CDR3 runs to 13 residues. Germline CDR1 SGHRS, CDR2 YFSETQ. The CDR3 here is CASSWDYTDTQYF. The CDR3 nucleotides read TGCGCCAGCAGCTGGGACTACACAGATACGCAGTATTTT.

CDR3 sequence reads: CAILRADTQYF. The CDR3 DNA is TGTGCCATCCTCAGGGCAGATACGCAGTATTTT. The chain has TRBV10-3 and TRBJ2-3; D perhaps matches TRBD1 (5 bases). Trimming removed 8 bases from V and 4 bases from J, with 7 bases in between. Germline V CDR1 and CDR2: ENHRY, SYGVKD. This CDR3 is built from 11 residues.

The rearrangement uses TRBV7-3 and TRBJ1-4; TRBD1 agrees at 8 bases. CDR1 and CDR2 from the germline V gene are SGHTA and FQGTGA. The CDR3 is 16 amino acids. V lost 3 bases and J lost 3; bases outside the gene matches: 6. Written as DNA, the CDR3 is TGTGCCAGCAGCTTGTCGGGACAGGTGCCTAATGAAAAACTGTTTTTT. It is translated as CASSLSGQVPNEKLFF.

This sequence joins TRBV4-1 and TRBJ2-1; 8 positions agree with TRBD2. V gave up 0 bases and J gave up 6 bases; unmatched junction bases: 10. This CDR3 region has 17 residues. Germline V gene lookup returns CDR1 MGHRA and CDR2 YSYEKL. The CDR3 coding sequence is TGCGCCAGCAGCCAAGAGTGGTGGCGGGAGGTGGCCAATGAGCAGTTCTTC. Its protein product is CASSQEWWREVANEQFF.

As concerns this clone: In the same sample, other DNA sequences code for this CDR3. V and J are TRBV7-2 and TRBJ1-2, with D perhaps matching TRBD1 (6 bases). The CDR3 has 14 residues. From germline, CDR1 is SGHTA and CDR2 FQGNSA. V gave up 5 bases and J gave up 5 bases, with 15 bases separating them. The CDR3 DNA follows: TGTGCCAGCAGCCCGCAAGGGGGGCTTTATGGCTACACCTTC. It yields the protein CASSPQGGLYGYTF.

This chain connects TRBV7-9 to TRBJ1-2; tentative D call: TRBD1 (6 bases). The CDR3 sequence is 16 residues long. With 7 bases removed from V and 2 bases from J, the gap between germline ends came to 20 bases. Germline loops: CDR1 SEHNR, CDR2 FQNEAQ (reference sequence). This CDR3 is CASTSGGLRVNYGYTF. Written as DNA, the CDR3 is TGTGCCAGCACCTCCGGGGGCCTAAGGGTGAACTATGGCTACACCTTC.

The rearrangement links TRBV7-2 to TRBJ2-5, with 7 bases matching TRBD1. Germline V gives CDR1 SGHTA, CDR2 FQGNSA. The junction had 7 bases not matched to a gene; V was cut back by 5 bases and J by 1 base. CDR3 length: 15 residues. The DNA of the CDR3 is TGTGCCAGCAGCCCACCCGGGACAGTCCAAGAGACCCAGTACTTC. It specifies CASSPPGTVQETQYF.